Following are 4 T cell receptor beta chains from one sample sequenced in a study of blood T cell repertoires in COVID-19. Generated by immunoSEQ multiplex PCR, the TCRdb table keeps only in-frame clones and is missing some. Here the sample spans under 250,000 clones, 65% to 90% being singletons. Sequences were obtained from peripheral blood. All receptors come from a human donor in a cohort sampled during active COVID-19.

The CDR3 DNA is TGTGCCAGCAGTTCCTACTCCTATAATTCACCCCTCCACTTT. Amino acids: CASSSYSYNSPLHF. This chain links TRBV28 with TRBJ1-6; no definite D call. The CDR3 spans 14 residues. CDR1 and CDR2 from the germline V gene are MDHEN and SYDVKM. The V gene lost 4 bases and the J gene lost 0 bases, with 4 bases spanning the gap.

The chain employs TRBV14 and TRBJ2-7; 10 bases map to TRBD2. The V gene's germline CDR1 is SGHDN and CDR2 FVKESK. This CDR3 contains 15 residues. V gave up 1 base and J gave up 3 bases; unmatched junction bases: 3. The CDR3 nucleotides read TGTGCCAGCAGCCAAGCTCTAGCGGGAGTCTACGAGCAGTACTTC. It is translated as CASSQALAGVYEQYF.

The rearrangement links TRBV25-1 to TRBJ2-7; D possibly corresponds to TRBD2 (6 bases). This CDR3 comprises 14 residues. In germline, CDR1 is MGHDK, CDR2 SYGVNS. The V end lost 6 bases, the J end lost 4 bases, and 16 bases lay between the germline ends. The CDR3 is CASRGGLGFYEQYF. In DNA, the CDR3 is TGTGCCAGCAGGGGGGGTCTCGGATTTTACGAGCAGTACTTC.

This sequence joins TRBV18 and TRBJ1-1; D gene unclear. V gave up 7 bases and J gave up 0 bases, with 15 bases separating them. This CDR3 is 15 amino acids long. Germline V lookup: CDR1 KGHSH, CDR2 LQKENI. The CDR3, as DNA: TGTGCCAGCTTTACCCGTACTACTATGAACACTGAAGCTTTCTTT. It encodes CASFTRTTMNTEAFF. The full variable domain, in which reference TRBV18 and TRBJ1-1 provide the parts outside the CDR3, is NAGVMQNPRHLVRRRGQEARLRCSPMKGHSHVYWYRQLPEEGLKFMVYLQKENIIDESGMPKERFSAEFPKEGPSILRIQQVVRGDSAAYFCASFTRTTMNTEAFFGQGTRLTVV.